One and the same sample provided the 22 T cell receptor beta chains below, sequenced in a study of technical replicates of blood from a handful of donors. TCRdb's copy holds only in-frame clones and misses some; the assay was immunoSEQ multiplex PCR. This table holds some 77,000 clones, approximately 93% found once. Sequenced material: T cells isolated from PBMCs. These receptors all stem from a human donor in good health.

The chain combines TRBV19 with TRBJ2-5; 9 bases are shared with TRBD2. Germline lookup yields CDR1 LNHDA and CDR2 SQIVND (reference sequence). Trimming cost V 3 bases and J 2 bases; bases outside gene matches: 4. The CDR3 contains 15 residues. The chain's CDR3 is CASSIRAGGQETQYF. The DNA for the CDR3 is TGTGCCAGTAGTATCAGAGCGGGAGGACAAGAGACCCAGTACTTC.

This chain uses TRBV9 with TRBJ2-7; D possibly corresponds to TRBD1 (5 bases). Germline values: CDR1 SGDLS, CDR2 YYNGEE. V lost 0 bases to trimming and J lost 6 bases, with 10 bases between them. This CDR3 spans 13 amino acids. The CDR3 reads CASSVAGQGEQYF. CDR3 nucleotides: TGTGCCAGCAGCGTAGCAGGCCAGGGCGAGCAGTACTTC.

V usage is TRBV6-6 and J usage is TRBJ1-4; perhaps TRBD1 as D (6 bases). The germline CDR1 and CDR2 sequences are MNHNY and SVGAGI (reference sequence). Trimming removed 2 bases at V and 2 bases at J, with 9 bases between. This CDR3 has 15 amino acids. In DNA, the CDR3 is TGTGCCAGCAGTTACCAGGGGAGTACTAATGAAAAACTGTTTTTT. It yields the protein CASSYQGSTNEKLFF.

The rearrangement uses TRBV28 and TRBJ1-5; possibly TRBD1 for D (5 bases). In germline, CDR1 is MDHEN, CDR2 SYDVKM. Deletions cut 6 bases from V and 6 bases from J, with 15 bases between. The CDR3 totals 14 residues. The CDR3 DNA reads TGTGCCAGCAGGACAGCCTCGTTGGGTCAGCCCCAGCATTTT. Its translation is CASRTASLGQPQHF.

J is TRBJ2-7 and V is TRBV19, with 7 bases identical to TRBD1. The CDR3 loop spans 14 amino acids. V was pared by 5 bases and J by 4 bases, with 8 bases of the junction left unmatched. The germline gives CDR1 LNHDA, CDR2 SQIVND (reference sequence). The CDR3 nucleotides read TGTGCCAGTAGTTCCTGGACAGGCACTTACGAGCAGTACTTC. This translates into CASSSWTGTYEQYF. The variable domain in full, completed from reference TRBV19 and TRBJ2-7, reads DGGITQSPKYLFRKEGQNVTLSCEQNLNHDAMYWYRQDPGQGLRLIYYSQIVNDFQKGDIAEGYSVSREKKESFPLTVTSAQKNPTAFYLCASSSWTGTYEQYFGPGTRLTVT.

This chain joins TRBV27 and TRBJ1-3, with 7 bases aligning to TRBD1. In germline, CDR1 is MNHEY, CDR2 SMNVEV (reference sequence). J lost 2 bases, V lost 5 bases, and 6 bases had no gene match. The CDR3 is 15 amino acids. CDR3 amino acids: CASSPDRDPGNTIYF. Here the CDR3 DNA reads TGTGCCAGCAGTCCAGACAGGGACCCTGGAAACACCATATATTTT.

This clone appeared once. The V gene is TRBV29-1, the J gene TRBJ1-1; D perhaps matches TRBD1 (6 bases). With 7 bases removed from V and 5 bases from J, the gap between germline ends came to 17 bases. Germline CDR1 and CDR2: SQVTM and ANQGSEA. The CDR3 contains 13 residues. The CDR3 is CSATRGSVTEAFF. The CDR3 bases are TGCAGCGCCACGAGGGGGTCGGTTACTGAAGCTTTCTTT.

The V gene is TRBV2, the J gene TRBJ1-2, with 8 bases fitting TRBD1. V lost 3 bases, J lost 7 bases, and 7 bases stayed unmatched. The CDR3 is made up of 14 amino acids. Looked up from germline, CDR1 is SNHLY and CDR2 is FYNNEI. This chain's CDR3 is CASSEDREVGGYTF. The CDR3 coding sequence is TGTGCCAGCAGTGAGGACAGGGAGGTTGGTGGCTACACCTTC.

This clone was found a few times. The chain joins TRBV6-1 to TRBJ2-5; TRBD1 agrees at 8 bases. Germline-derived CDR1 and CDR2 are MNHNS and SASEGT. V was clipped by 5 bases and J by 5 bases; unmatched bases: 7. The CDR3 has 14 amino acids. The CDR3 coding sequence is TGTGCCAGCAGTCGATTACAGGGGGACGAGACCCAGTACTTC. Its protein is CASSRLQGDETQYF.

This clone has only one observation. V gene TRBV4-2 combines with J gene TRBJ2-1; 7 nucleotides line up with TRBD2. This CDR3 spans 16 amino acids. Germline loops: CDR1 LGHNA, CDR2 YNFKEQ. V lost 0 bases to trimming and J lost 4 bases; unmatched junction nucleotides: 6. Here the CDR3 reads CASSQEGLADYNEQFF. CDR3 nucleotide sequence: TGTGCCAGCAGCCAAGAAGGCCTAGCGGATTACAATGAGCAGTTCTTC.

The chain recombines TRBV6-1 with TRBJ1-4; possibly TRBD1 for D (5 bases). CDR3 length: 14 amino acids. Germline V lookup: CDR1 MNHNS, CDR2 SASEGT. The V gene lost 7 bases and the J gene lost 11 bases, with 20 bases spanning the gap. CDR3 loop: CASMVGVGVSKLFF. For the CDR3, the DNA is TGTGCCAGCATGGTAGGGGTTGGAGTAAGTAAACTGTTTTTT.

The chain recombines TRBV6-5 with TRBJ1-2; 9 positions match TRBD1. J was trimmed by 5 bases and V by 2 bases; bases with no gene match: 3. The CDR3 spans 14 residues. Germline values: CDR1 MNHEY, CDR2 SVGAGI. CDR3 protein: CASSYGQGTYGYTF. The CDR3 DNA is TGTGCCAGCAGTTACGGACAGGGGACATATGGCTACACCTTC.

The rearrangement joins TRBV5-4 to TRBJ2-3; D is possibly TRBD2 (6 bases). Per the germline V gene, CDR1 is SGHNT and CDR2 is YYREEE (reference sequence). This CDR3 has 15 residues. Between the trimmed V and J ends, which lost 3 bases and 2 bases, there was a span of 13 bases. This CDR3 reads CASSYGGPLTDTQYF. The CDR3 DNA reads TGTGCCAGCAGCTATGGAGGGCCTCTCACAGATACGCAGTATTTT.

The DNA for the CDR3 is TGTGCCAGCAGCGTCAGGGATTCCGGGGAGCTGTTTTTT. Translated, it gives CASSVRDSGELFF. This chain uses TRBV7-9 with TRBJ2-2; tentatively, D is TRBD1 (5 bases). V was clipped by 5 bases and J by 6 bases, with 10 bases between them. CDR1 is SEHNR, CDR2 FQNEAQ, per germline (reference sequence). The CDR3 is made up of 13 amino acids.

This clone was seen a handful of times. V usage is TRBV29-1 and J usage is TRBJ1-1, with D perhaps TRBD1 (6 bases). Germline-derived CDR1 and CDR2 are SQVTM and ANQGSEA. This CDR3 contains 12 residues. V was cut by 5 bases and J by 1 base, with 8 bases left in between. The CDR3 is CSVQTGNTEAFF. The CDR3 nucleotides read TGCAGCGTTCAGACAGGGAACACTGAAGCTTTCTTT.

Regarding this clone: Germline is not matched at one junction end, which may reflect a read error. V usage is TRBV6-5 and J usage is TRBJ2-2; D is possibly TRBD2 (5 bases). The germline V gene encodes CDR1 MNHEY and CDR2 SVGAGI. This CDR3 region has 16 residues. CDR3 sequence reads: CASTYISAVDTGELFF. DNA for the CDR3: TGTGCCAGCACTTACATTAGCGCGGTCGATACCGGGGAGCTGTTTTTT.

The rearrangement links TRBV4-3 to TRBJ1-2, with a possible D match to TRBD1 (5 bases). The CDR3 totals 15 residues. V was trimmed by 0 bases and J by 2 bases, leaving 10 bases between them. The germline V gene encodes CDR1 LGHNA and CDR2 YSLEER. The CDR3 region has the DNA TGCGCCAGCAGCCAAGATCGGGACTGGAACTATGGCTACACCTTC. This translates into CASSQDRDWNYGYTF.

This chain uses TRBV7-7 with TRBJ2-1; unclear D gene. CDR3 length equals 16 residues. Germline V gene data show CDR1 as SSHAT and CDR2 as FNYEAQ (reference sequence). The V end was cut by 2 bases, the J end by 0 bases, with 11 bases between. The DNA of the CDR3 is TGTGCCAGCAGCTTATCTAGGCCTAGCTCCTACAATGAGCAGTTCTTC. Its protein product is CASSLSRPSSYNEQFF.

Here the CDR3 DNA reads TGTGCCAGCAGCACACGACAGGGGGACGGGGAGCTGTTTTTT. This translates into CASSTRQGDGELFF. The chain joins TRBV11-2 to TRBJ2-2; the match to TRBD1 covers 9 bases. The CDR3 is 14 amino acids. V gave up 5 bases and J gave up 7 bases; unmatched junction bases: 5. CDR1 is SGHAT, CDR2 FQNNGV, per germline.

The chain uses TRBV11-2 and TRBJ2-3; 14 bases map to TRBD2. The germline CDR1 and CDR2 sequences are SGHAT and FQNNGV. The CDR3 sequence is 17 residues long. V dropped 5 bases and J dropped 7; count of bases not matched to a gene: 11. CDR3 in amino acids: CASSTGLAGEGANTQYF. The DNA of the CDR3 is TGTGCCAGCAGCACGGGACTAGCGGGAGAGGGAGCGAATACGCAGTATTTT.

The chain employs TRBV30 and TRBJ1-2; 11 bases are a match to TRBD1. This CDR3 region has 13 residues. CDR1 is GTSNPN, CDR2 SVGIG, per germline (reference sequence). Trimming at V came to 4 bases and at J to 8 bases, leaving 6 bases not matched to a gene. The CDR3 bases are TGTGCCTGGACGGGACAGGGGGTTGAAGGCTACACCTTC. Encoded protein: CAWTGQGVEGYTF.

The chain uses TRBV5-5 and TRBJ1-5, with D tentatively TRBD1 (6 bases). The CDR3 extends over 16 amino acids. The germline V and J ends were trimmed by 4 bases and 4 bases, with 18 bases remaining between them. Germline CDR1 SGHKS, CDR2 YYEKEE (reference sequence). CDR3 region: CASSLDATGINQPQHF. DNA for the CDR3: TGTGCCAGCAGCCTGGACGCTACAGGGATAAATCAGCCCCAGCATTTT.